This T cell receptor (beta chain) appears in the sequencing data of a study of OX40 agonist ivuxolimab in advanced cancers. Study in general: Dose-escalation patients were diagnosed with hepatocellular carcinoma, melanoma, renal cell cancer or head and neck cancer. Study-wide findings and caveats: Compared with CD4+, CD8+ T cells on average had more expanded clones. With doses of 0.1 to 3.0 mg/kg, CD4+ and CD8+ blood T cells had undergone clonal expansion by week 6.

CDR1 is GTSNPN and CDR2 is SVGIG in the germline V gene (reference sequence). This CDR3 has 13 residues. V lost 5 bases to trimming and J lost 4 bases, with 14 bases between them. As for this clone: Its matching antigen is unknown.

TCRdb's copy holds only in-frame clones and misses some; the assay was immunoSEQ multiplex PCR. The sample has fewer than 50,000 clones, over 80% seen once. The sample here was CD4+ or CD8+ T cells sorted from blood, taken in a trial of the OX40 agonist ivuxolimab. The chain recombines TRBV30 with TRBJ2-5; D is unresolved. This sequence originates from an adult with an advanced solid tumor such as melanoma, head and neck, liver or kidney cancer. This chain's CDR3 is CAWFGGRRETQYF. CDR3 DNA: TGTGCCTGGTTTGGTGGGCGAAGAGAGACCCAGTACTTC.